This T cell receptor (beta chain) was documented in a study of T cell responses to AZD1222 COVID-19 vaccine. Study-wide results and limits: Seropositivity was recorded at baseline in only 6 or 7 AZD1222 recipients. A rise in Spike-specific TCR breadth and depth followed two AZD1222 doses. The sample set comprised mostly white British donors with more females, and clonal diversity was possibly underestimated.

Second-dose groups at about 4 or about 12 weeks were pooled. Sequencing used immunoSEQ multiplex PCR; TCRdb keeps in-frame clones, though not all of them. The sample comprises more than 100,000 clones, more than 85% of which are singletons, and around 5% rests with the top ten. A word on this clone: Its antigen remains unidentified.

The source was peripheral blood, collected 28 days after the second AZD1222 dose. The TCR was taken from an adult who received the AZD1222 COVID-19 vaccine.

CDR3 DNA: TGTGCCAGCAGCTTGGAGCGTTCTGGAAACACCATATATTTT. Translated, it gives CASSLERSGNTIYF. The J gene is TRBJ1-3, the V gene TRBV5-5; D ambiguous. V was cut by 0 bases and J by 1 base, with 5 bases left in between. CDR1 and CDR2 (germline): SGHKS, YYEKEE (reference sequence). This CDR3 spans 14 amino acids.